Below, 4 T cell receptor beta chains from the same sample are listed, as sequenced in a study of cytomegalovirus exposure and HLA in healthy donors. Amplification used 60 Vbeta primers and 13 Jbeta primers. The table came from immunoSEQ multiplex PCR; TCRdb's copy has only in-frame clones and leaves some out. Its table records approximately 120,000 clones. Sequenced material: PBMCs. All receptors derive from a man between 18 and 35 years old in good health and CMV-seronegative.

With respect to this clone: The CDR3 end shows no conserved phenylalanine or tryptophan, and so a read error is likely. Because the CDR3's place on the DNA is in doubt, the DNA is left out and the CDR3 is given as listed by TCRdb. The V call is TRBV30, the J call TRBJ1-4. With termini counted, the CDR3 has 18 amino acids. Per germline, CDR1 GTSNPN and CDR2 SVGIG (reference sequence). The CDR3 spells CAWSVKRRFATNEKLFFD.

Written as DNA, the CDR3 is TGTGCCAGCAGCTTATTAGCGGGAGTGGCGGATGAGCAGTTCTTC. It encodes CASSLLAGVADEQFF. V gene TRBV13 combines with J gene TRBJ2-1, with TRBD2 matching 9 bases. The CDR3 consists of 15 residues. Germline lookup yields CDR1 PRHDT and CDR2 FYEKMQ (reference sequence). The J segment lost 8 bases and the V segment lost 2 bases, leaving 7 bases of the junction unmatched.

The J gene is TRBJ2-1, the V gene TRBV29-1, with 11 bases identical to TRBD2. CDR3 length: 15 amino acids. CDR1 is SQVTM, CDR2 ANQGSEA, per germline. Trimming removed 7 bases from V and 5 bases from J; junction bases left unmatched: 10. The CDR3 nucleotides are TGCAGCGCCGACCCTACACTAGCGGGAGACAATGAGCAGTTCTTC. This translates into CSADPTLAGDNEQFF.

J is TRBJ2-1 and V is TRBV5-1; possibly TRBD1 for D (6 bases). V lost 0 bases and J lost 15, with 13 bases in between. The CDR3 extends over 12 amino acids. CDR1 is SGHRS, CDR2 YFSETQ, per germline. CDR3 loop: CASSLVGAVGFF. The CDR3 DNA reads as TGCGCCAGCAGCTTGGTGGGGGCAGTGGGGTTCTTC.